One and the same sample provided the 22 T cell receptor beta chains below, sequenced in a study of cytomegalovirus exposure and HLA in healthy donors. With 60 Vbeta and 13 Jbeta primers, the PCR was carried out. The data were produced by immunoSEQ multiplex PCR, yet TCRdb's version contains in-frame clones alone and is incomplete. The data show about 140,000 clones, with 70% to 75% seen just once and 1.3% held by the top ten. The material sequenced was PBMCs. The receptor source for this set is a woman aged 40 to 49 in good health and CMV-seronegative.

The chain joins TRBV7-3 to TRBJ2-2; TRBD2 aligns across 9 bases. The CDR3 is made up of 17 amino acids. Trimming removed 8 bases from V and 6 bases from J; junction bases left unmatched: 16. In germline, CDR1 is SGHTA, CDR2 FQGTGA. The CDR3 DNA follows: TGTGCCAGCCTAGACCTTTTCGGCGGGGGGGCCGCCGGGGAGCTGTTTTTT. Protein product: CASLDLFGGGAAGELFF.

This clone showed up just a few times. The gene calls are TRBV5-1 and TRBJ1-1; TRBD1 aligns across 12 bases. Germline CDR1 is SGHRS and CDR2 is YFSETQ. The CDR3 is made up of 14 amino acids. J lost 7 bases, V lost 4 bases, and 5 bases had no gene match. The CDR3 DNA is TGCGCCAGCAGCGAGGGACAGGGGGCAAGTGAAGCTTTCTTT. Protein sequence: CASSEGQGASEAFF.

V gene TRBV5-6 combines with J gene TRBJ1-3; the D gene is possibly TRBD1 (5 bases). There are 17 residues in the CDR3. V was pared by 0 bases and J by 0 bases, with 13 bases between. CDR1 SGHDT and CDR2 YYEEEE come from the germline V gene. The CDR3 sequence: CASSLAGGSYSGNTIYF. The CDR3 DNA follows: TGTGCCAGCAGCTTGGCGGGGGGATCGTACTCTGGAAACACCATATATTTT.

The rearrangement links TRBV2 to TRBJ2-1; 8 nucleotides line up with TRBD1. The CDR3 spans 13 residues. Germline CDR1 reads SNHLY; CDR2 reads FYNNEI. V trimming: 7 bases; J trimming: 9 bases; junction bases outside the gene matches: 8. CDR3 sequence (DNA): TGTGCCAGCACCTTAGGACAGGGTCTTGAGCAGTTCTTC. Translation: CASTLGQGLEQFF.

The rearrangement joins TRBV6-1 to TRBJ1-6; TRBD1 matches at 10 bases. The trim removed 6 bases at V and 4 bases at J, leaving 3 bases unmatched. This CDR3 is built from 15 residues. Looked up from germline, CDR1 is MNHNS and CDR2 is SASEGT. This chain's CDR3 is CASRWTGGYNSPLHF. As DNA, the CDR3 is TGTGCCAGCAGGTGGACAGGGGGATATAATTCACCCCTCCACTTT.

The chain is built from TRBV7-9 and TRBJ2-7, with D tentatively TRBD1 (6 bases). Germline CDR1 reads SEHNR; CDR2 reads FQNEAQ (reference sequence). V dropped 5 bases and J dropped 3 bases, with 14 bases sitting between them. CDR3 length equals 14 residues. Written as DNA, the CDR3 is TGTGCCAGCAGCCAAGACAGGTTTCTCTACGAGCAGTACGTC. Translating gives CASSQDRFLYEQYV.

For the CDR3, the DNA is TGTGCCAGCAGCCCCCTAAGAGGGGGTCACAATGAGCAGTTCTTC. This codes for CASSPLRGGHNEQFF. The rearrangement links TRBV6-5 to TRBJ2-1; D possibly corresponds to TRBD1 (6 bases). Looked up from germline, CDR1 is MNHEY and CDR2 is SVGAGI. Trimming cost V 6 bases and J 5 bases, with 17 bases left between them. The CDR3 length is 15 residues.

V is TRBV7-3 and J is TRBJ2-1; 11 bases are shared with TRBD2. Per the germline V gene, CDR1 is SGHTA and CDR2 is FQGTGA. V trimming: 5 bases; J trimming: 3 bases; junction bases outside the gene matches: 3. This CDR3 contains 15 residues. CDR3 coding DNA: TGTGCCAGCAGCCTTCTAGCGGGGGGCTACAATGAGCAGTTCTTC. It specifies CASSLLAGGYNEQFF.

The J gene is TRBJ1-2, the V gene TRBV5-1, with 7 bases aligning to TRBD1. Germline trimming cut 3 bases from V and 4 bases from J; bases unmatched to any gene: 18. The CDR3 is 18 amino acids. Per germline, CDR1 SGHRS and CDR2 YFSETQ. The CDR3 bases are TGCGCCAGCAGCTCCCTCCGGGACAGTGTCCAAGCCCTCTATGGCTACACCTTC. It is translated as CASSSLRDSVQALYGYTF.

This clone has a handful of counts. This CDR3 reads CASRKGLAGGNEQFF. CDR3 in DNA: TGTGCCAGCAGGAAGGGACTAGCGGGGGGCAATGAGCAGTTCTTC. The chain links TRBV6-6 to TRBJ2-1, with 15 positions matching TRBD2. J was trimmed by 6 bases and V by 6 bases; bases with no gene match: 3. The germline V gene has CDR1 MNHNY and CDR2 SVGAGI (reference sequence). The CDR3 extends over 15 amino acids.

This clone was seen only once. The V and J genes are TRBV5-1 and TRBJ2-2; D may be TRBD2 (7 bases). Germline V gene lookup returns CDR1 SGHRS and CDR2 YFSETQ. CDR3 length: 17 residues. Between the trimmed V and J ends, which lost 4 bases and 4 bases, there was a span of 20 bases. In nucleotides, the CDR3 is TGCGCCAGCAGCCTCCCCGGGGCCGGGGGGCCCACCGGGGAGCTGTTTTTT. It specifies CASSLPGAGGPTGELFF. Full variable domain (outside the CDR3, taken from reference TRBV5-1 and TRBJ2-2): KAGVTQTPRYLIKTRGQQVTLSCSPISGHRSVSWYQQTPGQGLQFLFEYFSETQRNKGNFPGRFSGRQFSNSRSEMNVSTLELGDSALYLCASSLPGAGGPTGELFFGEGSRLTVL.

Note on this clone: The sample has other DNA sequences that encode this CDR3 too. The rearrangement uses TRBV7-9 and TRBJ1-5, with a possible D match to TRBD1 (5 bases). The CDR3 covers 12 residues. Germline V gives CDR1 SEHNR, CDR2 FQNEAQ (reference sequence). Trimming took 3 bases from V and 6 from J, leaving 6 bases between them. CDR3 sequence (DNA): TGTGCCAGCAGCTTGGGGGGTCAGCCCCAGCATTTT. Translating it yields CASSLGGQPQHF.

The gene calls are TRBV18 and TRBJ1-5; D perhaps matches TRBD1 (5 bases). V gave up 0 bases and J gave up 6 bases, with 12 bases separating them. The CDR3 sequence is 15 residues long. Germline V gene sequence: CDR1 KGHSH, CDR2 LQKENI. CDR3 in amino acids: CASSPPDSISQPQHF. Here the CDR3 DNA reads TGTGCCAGCTCACCACCCGACAGTATAAGTCAGCCCCAGCATTTT.

The sample holds a few counts of this clone. The chain uses TRBV18 and TRBJ1-2; 7 positions agree with TRBD1. Germline CDR1 and CDR2: KGHSH and LQKENI. The CDR3 loop spans 15 amino acids. V shed 0 bases, J shed 4 bases, and the junction held 5 bases outside the gene matches. CDR3 residues: CASSPPRDSIYGYTF. The CDR3 coding sequence is TGTGCCAGCTCACCACCCCGGGACAGTATCTATGGCTACACCTTC.

The rearrangement links TRBV5-1 to TRBJ1-1; weak D call: TRBD1 (6 bases). V shed 7 bases and J shed 8 bases, with 15 bases lying between them. Germline CDR1 SGHRS, CDR2 YFSETQ. The CDR3 is 12 residues long. The CDR3 DNA is TGCGCCAGCCGCCTTAAAGGACAGGAAGCTTTCTTT. Translation gives CASRLKGQEAFF. The entire variable domain, with the rest obtained from reference TRBV5-1 and TRBJ1-1, is as follows: KAGVTQTPRYLIKTRGQQVTLSCSPISGHRSVSWYQQTPGQGLQFLFEYFSETQRNKGNFPGRFSGRQFSNSRSEMNVSTLELGDSALYLCASRLKGQEAFFGQGTRLTVV.

This clone was counted between two and nine times. The chain links TRBV4-2 to TRBJ2-3; D call uncertain. Per the germline V gene, CDR1 is LGHNA and CDR2 is YNFKEQ. Trimming cost V 4 bases and J 6 bases, with 8 bases left between them. The CDR3 spans 12 residues. The DNA for the CDR3 is TGTGCCAGCAGCCGCCCCGGGGATACGCAGTATTTT. It yields the protein CASSRPGDTQYF.

The genes are TRBV7-9 and TRBJ2-2, with TRBD2 matching over 7 bases. After removal of 6 bases from V and 6 bases from J, the junction contained 4 bases not matched to a gene. This CDR3 spans 13 amino acids. Germline V gene lookup returns CDR1 SEHNR and CDR2 FQNEAQ (reference sequence). The CDR3 loop reads CASRGGAPGELFF. The CDR3, as DNA: TGTGCCAGCAGGGGAGGGGCTCCCGGGGAGCTGTTTTTT.

This chain links TRBV7-9 with TRBJ2-7; D might be TRBD2 (5 bases). The V end lost 5 bases, the J end lost 0 bases, and 14 bases lay between the germline ends. CDR1 and CDR2 (germline): SEHNR, FQNEAQ (reference sequence). There are 15 residues in the CDR3. CDR3 amino acids: CASSHGLFSSYEQYV. CDR3 DNA: TGTGCCAGCAGCCACGGACTTTTTAGCTCCTACGAGCAGTACGTC.

V and J are TRBV7-2 and TRBJ2-1; 14 bases map to TRBD2. This CDR3 has 15 residues. CDR1 and CDR2 from the germline V gene are SGHTA and FQGNSA. The ends lost 5 bases at V and 7 bases at J; junction bases unmatched: 4. The CDR3 sequence: CASSMGLAGANEQFF. CDR3 DNA sequence: TGTGCCAGCAGCATGGGACTAGCGGGGGCAAATGAGCAGTTCTTC.

V is TRBV2 and J is TRBJ1-1; 9 bases are shared with TRBD1. Germline lookup yields CDR1 SNHLY and CDR2 FYNNEI. J lost 1 base, V lost 9 bases, and 6 bases had no gene match. The CDR3 sequence is 14 residues long. The DNA for the CDR3 is TGTGCCAGAGACGGGGACAGGGCGAACACTGAAGCTTTCTTT. It codes for CARDGDRANTEAFF.

The rearrangement uses TRBV5-4 and TRBJ2-3; D is ambiguous. V shed 4 bases and J shed 0 bases, with 3 bases lying between them. The CDR3 is made up of 12 amino acids. CDR1 and CDR2 (germline): SGHNT, YYREEE (reference sequence). CDR3 sequence (DNA): TGTGCCAGCAGCACTAGCACAGATACGCAGTATTTT. Its protein product is CASSTSTDTQYF. Full variable domain (rest looked up from reference TRBV5-4 and TRBJ2-3): ETGVTQSPTHLIKTRGQQVTLRCSSQSGHNTVSWYQQALGQGPQFIFQYYREEENGRGNFPPRFSGLQFPNYSSELNVNALELDDSALYLCASSTSTDTQYFGPGTRLTVL.

This chain joins TRBV5-1 and TRBJ2-5, with 9 positions matching TRBD2. Germline CDR1 SGHRS, CDR2 YFSETQ. The length of the CDR3 is 15 residues. V lost 4 bases to trimming and J lost 5 bases; unmatched junction nucleotides: 9. CDR3 sequence (DNA): TGCGCCAGCAGCCCTAATAGCGGGGGTTTTGAGACCCAGTACTTC. Translated, it gives CASSPNSGGFETQYF.